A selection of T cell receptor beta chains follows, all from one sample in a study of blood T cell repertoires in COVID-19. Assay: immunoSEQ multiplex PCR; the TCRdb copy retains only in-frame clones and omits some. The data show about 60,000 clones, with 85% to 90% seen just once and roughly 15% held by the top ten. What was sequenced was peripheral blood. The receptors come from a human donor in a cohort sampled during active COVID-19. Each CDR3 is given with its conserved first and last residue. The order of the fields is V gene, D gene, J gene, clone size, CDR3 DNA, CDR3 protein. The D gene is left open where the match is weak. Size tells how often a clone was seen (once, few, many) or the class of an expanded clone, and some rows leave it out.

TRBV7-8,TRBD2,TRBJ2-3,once,TGTGCCAGCAGCTTTAGCGGGAGGGGAGATACGCAGTATTTT,CASSFSGRGDTQYF
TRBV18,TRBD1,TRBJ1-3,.,TGTGCCAGCTCAACCGGGACAGGGGGCTCTGGAAACACCATATATTTT,CASSTGTGGSGNTIYF
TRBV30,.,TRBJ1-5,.,TGTGCCTGGAGTGTCACAGGGCATCAGCCCCAGCATTTT,CAWSVTGHQPQHF
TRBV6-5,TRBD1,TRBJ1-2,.,TGTGCCGTCGGCAGACAGGGATCTCGCTATGGCTACACCTTC,CAVGRQGSRYGYTF
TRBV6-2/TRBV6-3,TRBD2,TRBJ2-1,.,TGTGCCAGCAGCCCTTCTATAGCGGGAGGGGTCGGTGAGCAGTTCTTC,CASSPSIAGGVGEQFF
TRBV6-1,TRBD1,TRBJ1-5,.,TGTGCCAGCAGTGACCCGGACAGGGGTGGCAATCAGCCCCAGCATTTT,CASSDPDRGGNQPQHF
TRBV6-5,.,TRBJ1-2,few,TGTGCCAGTCTCTCGACGGGAGGGGCTAACTATGGCTACACCTTC,CASLSTGGANYGYTF
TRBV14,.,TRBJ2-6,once,TGTGCCAGCAGCCAGCGGTTCAGTACTAGCTCTGGGGCCAACGTCCTGACTTTC,CASSQRFSTSSGANVLTF
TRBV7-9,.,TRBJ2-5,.,TGTGCCAGCAGCTTAGGACAGGAGCTGACCCAGTACTTC,CASSLGQELTQYF
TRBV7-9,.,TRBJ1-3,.,TGTGCCAGCAGCTTGACCCAGGGATCTGGAAACACCATATATTTT,CASSLTQGSGNTIYF
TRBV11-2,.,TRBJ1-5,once,TGTGCCAGCAGCCCCTCGACAGATCAGCCCCAGCATTTT,CASSPSTDQPQHF
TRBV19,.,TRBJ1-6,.,TGTGCCAGTAGTCGGGGTGATAATTCACCCCTCCACTTT,CASSRGDNSPLHF
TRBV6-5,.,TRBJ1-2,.,TGTGCCGCGGGGGGGGACCCTTATGGCTACACCTTC,CAAGGDPYGYTF
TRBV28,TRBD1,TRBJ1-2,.,TGTGCCAGCAGAGGACAGGGGGCAGGTGGCTACACCTTC,CASRGQGAGGYTF
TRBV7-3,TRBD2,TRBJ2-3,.,TGTGCCAGCAGCTTAGCCGGGGGGACCGATACGCAGTATTTT,CASSLAGGTDTQYF
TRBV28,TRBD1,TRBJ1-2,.,TGTGCCAGCAGAGGAGGGGGCGCTGTGACCGTCGGTGGCTACACCTTC,CASRGGGAVTVGGYTF
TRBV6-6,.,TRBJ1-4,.,TGTGCCAGCAGTTACCAGGACAGTAATGAAAAACTGTTTTTT,CASSYQDSNEKLFF
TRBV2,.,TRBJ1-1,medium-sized,TGTGCCAGCAGGAGGGTCAATTTAATGAACACTGAAGCTTTCTTT,CASRRVNLMNTEAFF
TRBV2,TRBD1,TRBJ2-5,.,TGTGCCAGCAGTAGAGAGGGACAGGGGACGGAGACCCAGTACTTC,CASSREGQGTETQYF
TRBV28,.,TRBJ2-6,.,TGTGCCAGCAGCCTCTCTAGCGCTGGGGCCAACGTCCTGACTTTC,CASSLSSAGANVLTF